The next 21 T cell receptor beta chains were all read from a single sample in a study of identifying expanded T cells in peripheral blood. Libraries were prepared by immunoSEQ multiplex PCR; TCRdb keeps only in-frame clonotypes and omits some of them. The table records more than 70,000 clones, approximately 83% of them present only once. Sequencing was carried out using blood. All receptors derive from a person between 18 and 75 years old in good health.

CDR3 region: CASSATTGTYEQYF. CDR3 DNA sequence: TGTGCCAGCAGTGCTACGACAGGGACCTACGAGCAGTACTTC. This chain joins TRBV25-1 and TRBJ2-7; 7 bases line up with TRBD1. The trim removed 4 bases at V and 2 bases at J, leaving 5 bases unmatched. The CDR3 runs 14 residues. In germline, CDR1 is MGHDK, CDR2 SYGVNS.

Written as DNA, the CDR3 is TGTGCCAGCAGCTTTTCGGAGGGGTCCTCTGTTTACACCTTC. This translates into CASSFSEGSSVYTF. The chain uses TRBV5-5 and TRBJ1-2; maybe TRBD1 (5 bases). The length of the CDR3 is 14 residues. V was shortened by 2 bases and J by 11 bases, with 19 bases between the two germline ends. CDR1 is SGHKS, CDR2 YYEKEE, per germline (reference sequence). Using reference TRBV5-5 and TRBJ1-2 for the parts outside the CDR3, the full variable domain is DAGVTQSPTHLIKTRGQQVTLRCSPISGHKSVSWYQQVLGQGPQFIFQYYEKEERGRGNFPDRFSARQFPNYSSELNVNALLLGDSALYLCASSFSEGSSVYTFGSGTRLTVV.

The chain recombines TRBV20-1 with TRBJ2-1; D is perhaps TRBD1 (5 bases). Trimming pared 5 bases from V and 7 bases from J, leaving 9 bases between. CDR1 and CDR2 (germline): DFQATT, SNEGSKA (reference sequence). CDR3 length equals 11 residues. The CDR3 sequence: CSAPTENEQFF. The CDR3 DNA sequence: TGCAGTGCTCCGACAGAAAATGAGCAGTTCTTC.

J is TRBJ2-7 and V is TRBV9; D gene unclear. V dropped 4 bases and J dropped 6 bases, with 20 bases sitting between them. The germline gives CDR1 SGDLS, CDR2 YYNGEE. The CDR3 runs 15 residues. In DNA form, the CDR3 reads TGTGCCAGCAGCCCCCTCACGGGCCTGAACGGCGAGCAGTACTTC. Amino acids: CASSPLTGLNGEQYF.

The CDR3 reads CASSPGEGGYTF. As DNA, the CDR3 is TGCGCCAGCAGCCCAGGGGAGGGGGGCTACACCTTC. The J gene is TRBJ1-2, the V gene TRBV5-1; tentative D call: TRBD1 (6 bases). CDR1 and CDR2 (germline): SGHRS, YFSETQ. This CDR3 spans 12 amino acids. Trimming removed 4 bases from V and 8 bases from J, with 12 bases in between.

This rearrangement joins TRBV9 to TRBJ2-1; 11 bases line up with TRBD2. There are 16 residues in the CDR3. Per germline, CDR1 SGDLS and CDR2 YYNGEE. The V gene end was trimmed by 4 bases and the J gene end by 5 bases; junction bases not matched to a gene: 8. The CDR3 loop reads CASSLNPGLADNEQFF. The CDR3 coding sequence is TGTGCCAGCAGCCTTAATCCGGGACTAGCGGACAATGAGCAGTTCTTC. The full variable domain, rest sourced from reference TRBV9 and TRBJ2-1, is DSGVTQTPKHLITATGQRVTLRCSPRSGDLSVYWYQQSLDQGLQFLIQYYNGEERAKGNILERFSAQQFPDLHSELNLSSLELGDSALYFCASSLNPGLADNEQFFGPGTRLTVL.

This clone was detected a few times. The J gene is TRBJ1-1, the V gene TRBV7-9, with TRBD1 identical over 9 bases. Trimming at V came to 7 bases and at J to 7 bases, leaving 10 bases not matched to a gene. Germline V lookup: CDR1 SEHNR, CDR2 FQNEAQ (reference sequence). This CDR3 spans 14 amino acids. Here the CDR3 reads CASTYIQGASEAFF. Here the CDR3 DNA reads TGTGCCAGCACCTACATACAGGGGGCGAGTGAAGCTTTCTTT.

V is TRBV5-5 and J is TRBJ1-2; 7 bases line up with TRBD1. The CDR3 has 13 residues. Germline CDR1 SGHKS, CDR2 YYEKEE (reference sequence). V dropped 4 bases and J dropped 5; count of bases not matched to a gene: 5. The CDR3: CASSASRGYGYTF. The CDR3 DNA reads TGTGCCAGCAGCGCATCCAGGGGGTATGGCTACACCTTC.

This rearrangement joins TRBV9 to TRBJ2-5, with 12 nucleotides matching TRBD2. There are 19 residues in the CDR3. V lost 0 bases and J lost 0; bases outside the gene matches: 9. Germline-derived CDR1 and CDR2 are SGDLS and YYNGEE. The CDR3 spells CASSVGGNGLAGYQETQYF. CDR3 nucleotides: TGTGCCAGCAGCGTAGGAGGAAACGGACTAGCGGGGTACCAAGAGACCCAGTACTTC. Full variable domain (missing parts from reference TRBV9 and TRBJ2-5): DSGVTQTPKHLITATGQRVTLRCSPRSGDLSVYWYQQSLDQGLQFLIQYYNGEERAKGNILERFSAQQFPDLHSELNLSSLELGDSALYFCASSVGGNGLAGYQETQYFGPGTRLLVL.

V usage is TRBV7-8 and J usage is TRBJ2-1; 10 bases fit TRBD2. V dropped 7 bases and J dropped 3; count of bases not matched to a gene: 15. Per the germline V gene, CDR1 is SGHVS and CDR2 is FQNEAQ. The CDR3 length is 18 residues. CDR3 amino acids: CASTGLQITSGVYNEQFF. CDR3 coding DNA: TGTGCCAGCACCGGACTACAAATTACTAGCGGGGTCTACAATGAGCAGTTCTTC.

The rearrangement uses TRBV14 and TRBJ2-3; either TRBD1 or TRBD2 may fit D (5 bases each). This CDR3 contains 19 residues. V lost 2 bases to trimming and J lost 2 bases, with 23 bases between them. From germline, CDR1 is SGHDN and CDR2 FVKESK. This CDR3 is CASSQNLGRDRRFTDTQYF. Here the CDR3 DNA reads TGTGCCAGCAGCCAAAATCTGGGACGGGACCGACGTTTCACAGATACGCAGTATTTT.

V is TRBV5-6 and J is TRBJ2-1; D remains unclear. The CDR3 covers 14 residues. V was cut by 0 bases and J by 0 bases, with 4 bases left in between. CDR1 and CDR2 from the germline V gene are SGHDT and YYEEEE. The CDR3 here is CASSLGLSYNEQFF. The DNA for the CDR3 is TGTGCCAGCAGCTTGGGACTCTCCTACAATGAGCAGTTCTTC. Full variable domain (remainder filled in from reference TRBV5-6 and TRBJ2-1): DAGVTQSPTHLIKTRGQQVTLRCSPKSGHDTVSWYQQALGQGPQFIFQYYEEEERQRGNFPDRFSGHQFPNYSSELNVNALLLGDSALYLCASSLGLSYNEQFFGPGTRLTVL.

This chain uses TRBV7-2 with TRBJ2-7, with D perhaps matching TRBD2 (5 bases). Trimming removed 3 bases at V and 3 bases at J, with 9 bases between. The germline V gene encodes CDR1 SGHTA and CDR2 FQGNSA. This CDR3 is built from 13 residues. DNA for the CDR3: TGTGCCAGCAGCTTTGAGGGCGTCTACGAGCAGTACTTC. This codes for CASSFEGVYEQYF.

The CDR3 loop is CASSLSSGMTSSYEQYF. The DNA of the CDR3 is TGTGCCAGCAGTTTATCTAGCGGGATGACAAGCTCCTACGAGCAGTACTTC. The genes are TRBV27 and TRBJ2-7; 8 bases align to TRBD2. This CDR3 has 17 amino acids. V was pared by 0 bases and J by 0 bases, with 7 bases of the junction left unmatched. The germline gives CDR1 MNHEY, CDR2 SMNVEV (reference sequence).

V gene TRBV27 combines with J gene TRBJ1-1; no reliable D call. V lost 2 bases to trimming and J lost 6 bases, with 13 bases between them. Germline CDR1 reads MNHEY; CDR2 reads SMNVEV (reference sequence). The CDR3 runs 14 residues. The CDR3 DNA sequence: TGTGCCAGCAGTTTAGGGTTGGGAGGGCCTGAAGCTTTCTTT. It specifies CASSLGLGGPEAFF.

The chain carries TRBV28 and TRBJ1-1; TRBD1 matches at 8 bases. V lost 2 bases, J lost 1 base, and 6 bases stayed unmatched. CDR1 and CDR2 from the germline V gene are MDHEN and SYDVKM. This CDR3 has 16 residues. CDR3 nucleotide sequence: TGTGCCAGCAGTTTACAGGGGGCTGGTTCGAACACTGAAGCTTTCTTT. Protein sequence: CASSLQGAGSNTEAFF.

The chain is built from TRBV9 and TRBJ1-6; D remains ambiguous. This CDR3 is built from 17 residues. CDR1 is SGDLS, CDR2 YYNGEE, per germline. V was trimmed by 0 bases and J by 11 bases, leaving 21 bases between them. The DNA of the CDR3 is TGTGCCAGCAGCGTAGGACCTGGGGAATACGCTAAGACACCCCTCCACTTT. It is translated as CASSVGPGEYAKTPLHF.

This clone was seen once. The chain is built from TRBV7-2 and TRBJ2-5; 8 positions match TRBD1. Unmatched junction bases numbered 4, after V lost 2 bases and J lost 5 bases. The germline V gene has CDR1 SGHTA and CDR2 FQGNSA. The CDR3 runs 14 residues. The CDR3 loop reads CASSLQGARETQYF. The CDR3 bases are TGTGCCAGCAGCTTACAGGGGGCGCGTGAGACCCAGTACTTC. Combining the CDR3 with reference TRBV7-2 and TRBJ2-5 gives the whole variable domain GAGVSQSPSNKVTEKGKDVELRCDPISGHTALYWYRQSLGQGLEFLIYFQGNSAPDKSGLPSDRFSAERTGGSVSTLTIQRTQQEDSAVYLCASSLQGARETQYFGPGTRLLVL.

The chain uses TRBV5-4 and TRBJ1-1; D perhaps matches TRBD1 (5 bases). Trimming took off 7 bases at V and 0 bases at J, with 19 bases between the two ends. Germline CDR1 reads SGHNT; CDR2 reads YYREEE (reference sequence). The CDR3 consists of 16 residues. The CDR3 here is CASFQGGTPMNTEAFF. In DNA form, the CDR3 reads TGTGCCAGCTTCCAGGGCGGGACCCCGATGAACACTGAAGCTTTCTTT.

V and J are TRBV6-5 and TRBJ1-3; weak D call: TRBD1 (5 bases). This CDR3 is 15 amino acids long. V was pared by 2 bases and J by 1 base, with 9 bases between. CDR1 is MNHEY and CDR2 is SVGAGI in the germline V gene. The CDR3 protein is CASSYGGISGNTIYF. The DNA of the CDR3 is TGTGCCAGCAGTTACGGGGGGATATCTGGAAACACCATATATTTT.

The V gene is TRBV5-1, the J gene TRBJ2-1; TRBD2 aligns across 10 bases. This CDR3 is 14 amino acids long. Germline trimming cut 5 bases from V and 4 bases from J; bases unmatched to any gene: 3. Germline V CDR1 and CDR2: SGHRS, YFSETQ. DNA of the CDR3: TGCGCCAGCAGAATAGCGGGGGGTTACAATGAGCAGTTCTTC. Encoded protein: CASRIAGGYNEQFF.